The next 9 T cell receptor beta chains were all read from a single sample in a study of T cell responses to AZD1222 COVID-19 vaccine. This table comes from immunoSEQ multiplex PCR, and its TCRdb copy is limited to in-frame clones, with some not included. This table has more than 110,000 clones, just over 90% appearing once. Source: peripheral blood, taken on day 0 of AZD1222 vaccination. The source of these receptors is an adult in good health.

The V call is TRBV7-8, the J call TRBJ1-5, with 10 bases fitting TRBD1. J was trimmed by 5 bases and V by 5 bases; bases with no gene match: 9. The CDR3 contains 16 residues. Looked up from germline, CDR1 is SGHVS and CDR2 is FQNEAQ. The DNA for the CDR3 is TGTGCCAGCAGCCCGAAGGACAGGGGGACCGATCAGCCCCAGCATTTT. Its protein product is CASSPKDRGTDQPQHF. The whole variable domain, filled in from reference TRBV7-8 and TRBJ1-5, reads GAGVSQSPRYKVAKRGQDVALRCDPISGHVSLFWYQQALGQGPEFLTYFQNEAQLDKSGLPSDRFFAERPEGSVSTLKIQRTQQEDSAVYLCASSPKDRGTDQPQHFGDGTRLSIL.

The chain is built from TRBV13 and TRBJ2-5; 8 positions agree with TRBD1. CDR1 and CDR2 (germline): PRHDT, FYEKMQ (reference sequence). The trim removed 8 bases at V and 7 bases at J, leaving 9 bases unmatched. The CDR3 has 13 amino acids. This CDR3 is CASLFGTGGTQYF. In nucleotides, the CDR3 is TGTGCCAGCCTCTTTGGGACAGGAGGGACCCAGTACTTC.

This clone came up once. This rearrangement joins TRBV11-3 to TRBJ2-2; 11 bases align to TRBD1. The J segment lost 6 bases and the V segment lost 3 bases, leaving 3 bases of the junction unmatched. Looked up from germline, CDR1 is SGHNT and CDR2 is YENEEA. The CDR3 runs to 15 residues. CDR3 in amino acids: CASSLRTGGSGELFF. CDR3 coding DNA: TGTGCCAGCAGCTTGCGGACAGGGGGCTCCGGGGAGCTGTTTTTT.

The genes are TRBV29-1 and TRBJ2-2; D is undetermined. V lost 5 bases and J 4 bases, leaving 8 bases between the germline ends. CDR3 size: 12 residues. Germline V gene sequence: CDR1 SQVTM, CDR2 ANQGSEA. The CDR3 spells CSVLGGTGELFF. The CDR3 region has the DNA TGCAGCGTTCTTGGTGGCACCGGGGAGCTGTTTTTT.

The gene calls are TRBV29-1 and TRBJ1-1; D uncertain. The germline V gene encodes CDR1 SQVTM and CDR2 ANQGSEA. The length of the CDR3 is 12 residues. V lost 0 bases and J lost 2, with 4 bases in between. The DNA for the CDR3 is TGCAGCGTTGAAGAACAAAACACTGAAGCTTTCTTT. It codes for CSVEEQNTEAFF.

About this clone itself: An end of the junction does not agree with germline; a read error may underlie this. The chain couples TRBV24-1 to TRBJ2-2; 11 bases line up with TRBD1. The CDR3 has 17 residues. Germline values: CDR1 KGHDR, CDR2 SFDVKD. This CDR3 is CAPSPKPGQGDAGELFF. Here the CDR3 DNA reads TGTGCCCCCAGTCCAAAACCGGGACAGGGGGACGCCGGGGAGCTGTTTTTT.

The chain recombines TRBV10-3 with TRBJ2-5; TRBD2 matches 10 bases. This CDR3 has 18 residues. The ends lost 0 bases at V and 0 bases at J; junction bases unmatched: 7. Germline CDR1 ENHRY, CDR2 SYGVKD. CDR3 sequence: CAISESIAGGPDQETQYF. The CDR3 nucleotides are TGTGCCATCAGTGAGTCGATAGCGGGGGGCCCCGACCAAGAGACCCAGTACTTC.

The CDR3: CASSRGEADGELFF. The CDR3 DNA reads as TGTGCCAGCTCACGGGGGGAAGCAGACGGGGAGCTGTTTTTT. This chain uses TRBV18 with TRBJ2-2; D perhaps matches TRBD2 (6 bases). CDR1 KGHSH and CDR2 LQKENI come from the germline V gene. V dropped 4 bases and J dropped 7 bases, with 13 bases sitting between them. The CDR3 spans 14 residues.

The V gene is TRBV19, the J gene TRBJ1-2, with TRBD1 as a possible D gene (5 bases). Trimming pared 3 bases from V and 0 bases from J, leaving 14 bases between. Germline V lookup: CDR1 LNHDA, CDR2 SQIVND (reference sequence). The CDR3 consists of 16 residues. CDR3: CASSMGGGLANYGYTF. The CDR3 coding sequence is TGTGCCAGTAGTATGGGGGGAGGTTTAGCTAACTATGGCTACACCTTC.